This entry lists 4 T cell receptor beta chains sequenced from one sample in a study of blood T cell repertoires in COVID-19. This table comes from immunoSEQ multiplex PCR, and its TCRdb copy is limited to in-frame clones, with some not included. Altogether about 140,000 clones are present, around 81% being singletons, with the ten largest covering around 1.5%. The specimen was peripheral blood. The receptors shown here come from a human donor in a cohort sampled during active COVID-19.

This chain links TRBV7-3 with TRBJ2-5; TRBD1 is a possible D gene (6 bases). Trimming pared 5 bases from V and 3 bases from J, leaving 16 bases between. Germline V gene lookup returns CDR1 SGHTA and CDR2 FQGTGA. This CDR3 spans 15 amino acids. In nucleotides, the CDR3 is TGTGCCAGCAGCCTTAGGTGGCCAGGGGAAGAGACCCAGTACTTC. This gives the protein CASSLRWPGEETQYF.

V usage is TRBV6-5 and J usage is TRBJ2-7, with TRBD1 identical over 7 bases. Germline V gene data show CDR1 as MNHEY and CDR2 as SVGAGI. The CDR3 contains 13 residues. The V gene end was trimmed by 6 bases and the J gene end by 5 bases; junction bases not matched to a gene: 7. The CDR3 coding sequence is TGTGCCAGCAGAGTCGACAGGGTCCACGAGCAGTACTTC. Protein sequence: CASRVDRVHEQYF.

The J gene is TRBJ1-5, the V gene TRBV28; no clear D. Germline values: CDR1 MDHEN, CDR2 SYDVKM. This CDR3 has 16 amino acids. Trimming took 3 bases from V and 0 from J, leaving 12 bases between them. The CDR3 region has the DNA TGTGCCAGCAGTTTCCGAGCCCGCTATAGCAATCAGCCCCAGCATTTT. Amino acid sequence: CASSFRARYSNQPQHF.

CDR3 nucleotides: TGCAGCGTTACCGGGACAGGGAGTGAGCAGTTCTTC. Its protein product is CSVTGTGSEQFF. The chain is built from TRBV29-1 and TRBJ2-1; 9 bases match TRBD1. The V segment lost 5 bases and the J segment 9 bases; nucleotides outside the gene matches: 5. CDR3 length equals 12 residues. The germline V gene encodes CDR1 SQVTM and CDR2 ANQGSEA.